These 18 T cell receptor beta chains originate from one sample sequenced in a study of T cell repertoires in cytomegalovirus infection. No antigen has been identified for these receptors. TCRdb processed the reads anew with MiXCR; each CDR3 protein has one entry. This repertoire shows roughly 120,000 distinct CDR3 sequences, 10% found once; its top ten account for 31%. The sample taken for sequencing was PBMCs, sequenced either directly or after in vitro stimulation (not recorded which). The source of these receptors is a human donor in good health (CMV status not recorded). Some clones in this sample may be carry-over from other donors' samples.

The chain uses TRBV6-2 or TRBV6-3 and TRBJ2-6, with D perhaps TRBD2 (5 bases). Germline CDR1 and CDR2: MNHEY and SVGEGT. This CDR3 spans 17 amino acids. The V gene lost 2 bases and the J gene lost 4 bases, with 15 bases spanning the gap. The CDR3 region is CASSYHLASTGANVLTF. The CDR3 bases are TGTGCCAGCAGTTACCATCTAGCTTCTACCGGGGCCAACGTCCTGACTTTC.

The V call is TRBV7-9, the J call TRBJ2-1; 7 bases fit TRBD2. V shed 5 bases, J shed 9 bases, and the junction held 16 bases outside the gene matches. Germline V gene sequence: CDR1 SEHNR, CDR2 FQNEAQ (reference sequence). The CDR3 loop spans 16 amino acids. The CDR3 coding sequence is TGTGCCAGCAGCGTTGGCCTTCTGCGGGGGATAAGTGAGCAGTTCTTC. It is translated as CASSVGLLRGISEQFF.

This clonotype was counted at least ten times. Written as DNA, the CDR3 is TGTGCCAGCAGTTGGACTAGCGGGAATAACAATGAGCAGTTCTTC. It yields the protein CASSWTSGNNNEQFF. V and J are TRBV28 and TRBJ2-1, with 12 bases aligning to TRBD2. The length of the CDR3 is 15 residues. The junction had 3 bases not matched to a gene; V was cut back by 4 bases and J by 5 bases. CDR1 is MDHEN, CDR2 SYDVKM, per germline.

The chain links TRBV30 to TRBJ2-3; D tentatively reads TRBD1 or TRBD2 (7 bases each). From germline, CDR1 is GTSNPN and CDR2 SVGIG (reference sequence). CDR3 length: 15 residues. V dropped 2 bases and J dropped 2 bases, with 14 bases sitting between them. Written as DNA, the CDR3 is TGTGCCTGGAGTCGGGGGGACAGTTCCACAGATACGCAGTATTTT. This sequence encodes CAWSRGDSSTDTQYF.

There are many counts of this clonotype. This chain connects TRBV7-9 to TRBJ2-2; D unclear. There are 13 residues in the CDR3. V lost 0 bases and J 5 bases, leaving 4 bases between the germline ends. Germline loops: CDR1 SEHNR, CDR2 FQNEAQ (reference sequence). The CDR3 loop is CASSLAGTGELFF. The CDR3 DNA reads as TGTGCCAGCAGCTTAGCTGGAACCGGGGAGCTGTTTTTT.

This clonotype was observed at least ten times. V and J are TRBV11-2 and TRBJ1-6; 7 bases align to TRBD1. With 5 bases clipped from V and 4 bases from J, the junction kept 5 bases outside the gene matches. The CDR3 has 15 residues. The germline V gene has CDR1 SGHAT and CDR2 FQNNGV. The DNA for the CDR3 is TGTGCCAGCAGCCTAGCGGGACAGTATAATTCACCCCTCCACTTT. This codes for CASSLAGQYNSPLHF.

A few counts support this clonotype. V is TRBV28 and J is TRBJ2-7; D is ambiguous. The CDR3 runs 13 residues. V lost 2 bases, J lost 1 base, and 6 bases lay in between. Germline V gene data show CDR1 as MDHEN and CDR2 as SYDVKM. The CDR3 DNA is TGTGCCAGCAGTTTAACTAAGTCCTACGAGCAGTACTTC. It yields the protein CASSLTKSYEQYF.

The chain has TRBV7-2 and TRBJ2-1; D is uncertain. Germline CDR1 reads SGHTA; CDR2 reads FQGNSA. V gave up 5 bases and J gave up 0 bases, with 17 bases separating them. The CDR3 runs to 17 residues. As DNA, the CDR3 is TGTGCCAGCAGCCCCAGTGGCTTACCGAGCTCCTACAATGAGCAGTTCTTC. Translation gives CASSPSGLPSSYNEQFF.

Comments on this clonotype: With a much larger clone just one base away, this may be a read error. The CDR3 spells CASAQLKEAQYF. CDR3 nucleotides: TGTGCCAGCGCTCAGTTAAAAGAGGCCCAGTACTTC. The rearrangement links TRBV2 to TRBJ2-5; D not certain. The CDR3 covers 12 residues. The germline V gene encodes CDR1 SNHLY and CDR2 FYNNEI.

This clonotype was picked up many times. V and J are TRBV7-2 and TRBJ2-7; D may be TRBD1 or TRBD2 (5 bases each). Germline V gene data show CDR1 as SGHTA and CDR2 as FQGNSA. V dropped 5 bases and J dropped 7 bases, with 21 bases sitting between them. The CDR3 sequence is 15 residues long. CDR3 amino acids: CASSPPGPPRGEQYF. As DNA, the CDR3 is TGTGCCAGCAGCCCCCCGGGACCTCCTCGGGGTGAGCAGTACTTC.

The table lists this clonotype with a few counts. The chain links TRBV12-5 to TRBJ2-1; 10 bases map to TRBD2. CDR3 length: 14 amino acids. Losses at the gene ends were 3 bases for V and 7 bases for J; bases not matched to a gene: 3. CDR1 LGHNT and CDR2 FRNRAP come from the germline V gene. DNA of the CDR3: TGTGCTAGTGGTTTCCCGACTAGCGGGAATGAGCAGTTCTTC. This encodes CASGFPTSGNEQFF. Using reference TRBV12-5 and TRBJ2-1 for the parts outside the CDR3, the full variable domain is DARVTQTPRHKVTEMGQEVTMRCQPILGHNTVFWYRQTMMQGLELLAYFRNRAPLDDSGMPKDRFSAEMPDATLATLKIQPSEPRDSAVYFCASGFPTSGNEQFFGPGTRLTVL.

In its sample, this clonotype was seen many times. The CDR3 here is CASSLGGNPTDTQYF. The CDR3 nucleotides are TGTGCCAGTAGCCTGGGGGGAAACCCCACAGATACGCAGTATTTT. The V call is TRBV19, the J call TRBJ2-3, with D perhaps TRBD2 (6 bases). Trimming took off 6 bases at V and 2 bases at J, with 15 bases between the two ends. This CDR3 contains 15 residues. CDR1 and CDR2 from the germline V gene are LNHDA and SQIVND (reference sequence).

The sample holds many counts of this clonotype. The CDR3: CASSPARVDEQYF. Written as DNA, the CDR3 is TGTGCCAGCAGCCCGGCCAGGGTGGACGAGCAGTACTTC. The chain employs TRBV28 and TRBJ2-7, with D tentatively TRBD1 (5 bases). Deletions cut 6 bases from V and 5 bases from J, with 14 bases between. Germline CDR1 and CDR2: MDHEN and SYDVKM. This CDR3 is built from 13 residues.

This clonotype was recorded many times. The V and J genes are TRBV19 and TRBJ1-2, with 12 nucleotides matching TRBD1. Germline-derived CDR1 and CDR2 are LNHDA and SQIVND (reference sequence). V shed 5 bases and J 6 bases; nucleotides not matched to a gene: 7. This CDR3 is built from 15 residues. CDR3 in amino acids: CASSPGQGAWNGYTF. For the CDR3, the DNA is TGTGCCAGTAGTCCGGGACAGGGGGCATGGAATGGCTACACCTTC.

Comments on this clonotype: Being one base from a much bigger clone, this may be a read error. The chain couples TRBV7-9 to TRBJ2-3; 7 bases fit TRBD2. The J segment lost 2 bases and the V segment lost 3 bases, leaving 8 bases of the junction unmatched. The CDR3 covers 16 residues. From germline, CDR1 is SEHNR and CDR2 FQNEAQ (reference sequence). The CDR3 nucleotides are TGTGCCAGCAGCTTTGGACTAGTGGGTTTCACAGATACGCAGTATTTT. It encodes CASSFGLVGFTDTQYF.

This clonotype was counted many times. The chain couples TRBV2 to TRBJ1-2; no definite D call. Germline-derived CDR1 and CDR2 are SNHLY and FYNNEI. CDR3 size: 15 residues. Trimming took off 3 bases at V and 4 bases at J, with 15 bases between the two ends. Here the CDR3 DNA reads TGTGCCAGCAGTGATTCAACCAGAGGCGGCTATGGCTACACCTTC. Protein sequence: CASSDSTRGGYGYTF.

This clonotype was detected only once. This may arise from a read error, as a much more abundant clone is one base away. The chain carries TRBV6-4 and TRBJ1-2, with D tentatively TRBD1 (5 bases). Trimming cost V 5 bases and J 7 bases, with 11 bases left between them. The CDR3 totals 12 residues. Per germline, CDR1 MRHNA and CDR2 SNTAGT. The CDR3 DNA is TGTGCCAGCAGTTCGGACACCTGTGGCTACACCTTC. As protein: CASSSDTCGYTF.

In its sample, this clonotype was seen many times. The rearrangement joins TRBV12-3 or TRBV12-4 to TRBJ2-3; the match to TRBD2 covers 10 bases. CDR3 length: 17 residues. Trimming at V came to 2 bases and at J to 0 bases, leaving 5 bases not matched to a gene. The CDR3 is CASSLTASGRSTDTQYF. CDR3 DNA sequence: TGTGCCAGCAGTTTAACGGCTAGCGGGAGAAGCACAGATACGCAGTATTTT.